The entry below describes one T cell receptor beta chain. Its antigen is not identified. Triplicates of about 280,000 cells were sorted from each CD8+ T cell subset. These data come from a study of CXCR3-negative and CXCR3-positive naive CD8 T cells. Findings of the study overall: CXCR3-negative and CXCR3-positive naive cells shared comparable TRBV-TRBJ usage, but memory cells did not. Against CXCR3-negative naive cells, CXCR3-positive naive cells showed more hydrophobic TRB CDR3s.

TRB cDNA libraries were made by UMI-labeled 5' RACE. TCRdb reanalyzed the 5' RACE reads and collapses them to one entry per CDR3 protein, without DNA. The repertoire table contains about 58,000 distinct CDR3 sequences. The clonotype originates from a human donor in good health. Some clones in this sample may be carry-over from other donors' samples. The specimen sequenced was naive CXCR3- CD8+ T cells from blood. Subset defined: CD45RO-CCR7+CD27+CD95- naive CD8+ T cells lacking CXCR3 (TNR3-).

Here the CDR3 reads CASSSPYRGAYEQYF. This chain uses TRBV7-9 with TRBJ2-7; TCRdb reports TRBD1, a call that lacks DNA to check it against. The length of the CDR3 is 15 residues. Germline CDR1 and CDR2: SEHNR and FQNEAQ (reference sequence).